This T cell receptor beta chain derives from a study of T cell responses to AZD1222 COVID-19 vaccine. A few counts support this clone. The V end lost 6 bases, the J end lost 2 bases, and 14 bases lay between the germline ends. Germline V gene sequence: CDR1 MNHEY, CDR2 SMNVEV (reference sequence). The CDR3 has 14 residues. This table comes from immunoSEQ multiplex PCR, and its TCRdb copy is limited to in-frame clones, with some not included. The sample yields tens of thousands of clones, about 90% seen once. The rearrangement links TRBV27 to TRBJ2-7, with D possibly being TRBD2 (5 bases). This TCR derives from an adult in good health. The specimen was peripheral blood, collected on day 0 of AZD1222 vaccination. DNA of the CDR3: TGTGCCAGCAGCCCCAGGACTCTTACCTACGAGCAGTACTTC. It yields the protein CASSPRTLTYEQYF.